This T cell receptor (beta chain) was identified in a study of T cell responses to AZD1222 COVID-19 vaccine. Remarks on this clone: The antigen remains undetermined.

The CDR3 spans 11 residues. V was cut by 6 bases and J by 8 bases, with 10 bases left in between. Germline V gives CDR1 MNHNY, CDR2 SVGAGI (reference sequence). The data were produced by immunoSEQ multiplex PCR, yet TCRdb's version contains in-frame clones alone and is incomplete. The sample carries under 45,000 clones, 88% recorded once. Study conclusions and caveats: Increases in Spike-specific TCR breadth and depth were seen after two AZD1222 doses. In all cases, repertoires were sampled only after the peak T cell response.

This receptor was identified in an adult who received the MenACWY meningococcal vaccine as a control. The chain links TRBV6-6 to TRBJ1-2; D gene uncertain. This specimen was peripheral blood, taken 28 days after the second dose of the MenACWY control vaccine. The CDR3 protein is CASRAVGGYTF. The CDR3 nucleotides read TGTGCCAGCAGAGCCGTCGGCGGCTACACCTTC.